What follows are 21 T cell receptor beta chains derived from one specimen sequenced in a study of blood T cell repertoires in COVID-19. Measured with immunoSEQ multiplex PCR; TCRdb has only the in-frame clones, and not every one. Of 150,000 to 200,000 clones listed, around nine tenths are singletons. Sample: peripheral blood. Receptors were obtained from a man in his 60s with active or convalescent COVID-19.

The chain combines TRBV6-5 with TRBJ1-3; D remains unclear. The V end was cut by 4 bases, the J end by 0 bases, with 10 bases between. The length of the CDR3 is 15 residues. The V gene's germline CDR1 is MNHEY and CDR2 SVGAGI. CDR3 in DNA: TGTGCCAGCAGTTCTAGACTTCGCTCTGGAAACACCATATATTTT. Amino acid sequence: CASSSRLRSGNTIYF.

This chain links TRBV28 with TRBJ2-1, with TRBD2 as a possible D gene (6 bases). Trimming took 4 bases from V and 5 from J, leaving 15 bases between them. CDR1 is MDHEN, CDR2 SYDVKM, per germline. This CDR3 is built from 15 residues. CDR3 coding DNA: TGTGCCAGCAGTTCCGGGGGAGTAGGACACAATGAGCAGTTCTTC. Translation: CASSSGGVGHNEQFF. Full variable domain (rest looked up from reference TRBV28 and TRBJ2-1): DVKVTQSSRYLVKRTGEKVFLECVQDMDHENMFWYRQDPGLGLRLIYFSYDVKMKEKGDIPEGYSVSREKKERFSLILESASTNQTSMYLCASSSGGVGHNEQFFGPGTRLTVL.

The genes are TRBV10-3 and TRBJ1-3, with a weak D call TRBD1 (5 bases). The CDR3 sequence is 15 residues long. Germline assignment: CDR1 ENHRY and CDR2 SYGVKD. Between the trimmed V and J ends, which lost 0 bases and 2 bases, there was a span of 8 bases. DNA of the CDR3: TGTGCCATCAGTGAGTCTCAGGGCGCTGGAAACACCATATATTTT. Translating gives CAISESQGAGNTIYF.

Only a few counts were recorded for this clone. This chain links TRBV11-2 with TRBJ1-2; 8 nucleotides align to TRBD1. Germline loops: CDR1 SGHAT, CDR2 FQNNGV. This CDR3 spans 13 amino acids. Unmatched junction bases numbered 2, after V lost 1 base and J lost 7 bases. CDR3 bases: TGTGCCAGCAGCTTAGGACAGGGGACTGGCTACACCTTC. Residues: CASSLGQGTGYTF.

The chain combines TRBV21-1 with TRBJ1-2; TRBD1, the table's D call, was not compared with the DNA. TRBV21-1 is a pseudogene locus. The CDR3 covers 15 residues. The CDR3 DNA sequence: TGTGCCAGCAGCAAAGGGGAGGGACAGGGATACAGCTACACCTTC. Translation gives CASSKGEGQGYSYTF.

The chain carries TRBV5-1 and TRBJ1-4; 7 bases fit TRBD1. Germline values: CDR1 SGHRS, CDR2 YFSETQ. After removal of 1 base from V and 8 bases from J, the junction contained 2 bases not matched to a gene. The length of the CDR3 is 13 residues. For the CDR3, the DNA is TGCGCCAGCAGCTTGCAGGGGGTGGAAAAACTGTTTTTT. Translation gives CASSLQGVEKLFF.

CDR3 nucleotides: TGTGCCAGCAGCCCGGGGCAAGAGACCCAGTACTTC. Translated, it gives CASSPGQETQYF. The rearrangement joins TRBV7-9 to TRBJ2-5; D is possibly TRBD2 (5 bases). V was pared by 5 bases and J by 2 bases, with 6 bases between. The CDR3 consists of 12 residues. The germline V gene encodes CDR1 SEHNR and CDR2 FQNEAQ (reference sequence).

This chain links TRBV5-4 with TRBJ2-7, with 12 nucleotides matching TRBD2. The CDR3 totals 16 residues. The V gene end was trimmed by 2 bases and the J gene end by 0 bases; junction bases not matched to a gene: 3. Germline CDR1 is SGHNT and CDR2 is YYREEE (reference sequence). CDR3 region: CASSFGLAGFSYEQYF. CDR3 sequence (DNA): TGTGCCAGCAGCTTCGGACTAGCGGGATTCTCCTACGAGCAGTACTTC. Variable domain in full (rest from reference TRBV5-4 and TRBJ2-7): ETGVTQSPTHLIKTRGQQVTLRCSSQSGHNTVSWYQQALGQGPQFIFQYYREEENGRGNFPPRFSGLQFPNYSSELNVNALELDDSALYLCASSFGLAGFSYEQYFGPGTRLTVT.

This sequence joins TRBV19 and TRBJ2-5; 9 bases match TRBD1. The CDR3 consists of 17 residues. J gave up 5 bases and V 4 bases, and 14 bases lay outside the gene matches. CDR1 and CDR2 from the germline V gene are LNHDA and SQIVND (reference sequence). The CDR3 reads CASSRVTGGGIRETQYF. CDR3 coding DNA: TGTGCCAGTAGTAGGGTTACAGGGGGCGGAATTAGGGAGACCCAGTACTTC. Full variable domain (outside the CDR3, taken from reference TRBV19 and TRBJ2-5): DGGITQSPKYLFRKEGQNVTLSCEQNLNHDAMYWYRQDPGQGLRLIYYSQIVNDFQKGDIAEGYSVSREKKESFPLTVTSAQKNPTAFYLCASSRVTGGGIRETQYFGPGTRLLVL.

CDR3 loop: CASSFRGSVRTEAFF. DNA of the CDR3: TGTGCCAGCAGTTTTCGAGGGAGTGTACGCACTGAAGCTTTCTTT. The chain links TRBV28 to TRBJ1-1; D is undetermined. V was cut by 3 bases and J by 4 bases, with 15 bases left in between. CDR1 is MDHEN and CDR2 is SYDVKM in the germline V gene. This CDR3 region has 15 residues.

The CDR3 spells CAISESRDRGRNGYTF. The CDR3 nucleotides are TGTGCCATCAGTGAGTCCCGGGACAGGGGACGAAATGGCTACACCTTC. This chain links TRBV10-3 with TRBJ1-2; 10 bases are shared with TRBD1. Germline V lookup: CDR1 ENHRY, CDR2 SYGVKD. This CDR3 comprises 16 residues. After removal of 0 bases from V and 6 bases from J, the junction contained 7 bases not matched to a gene.

The chain employs TRBV6-5 and TRBJ2-3; TRBD1 aligns across 7 bases. The CDR3 length is 15 residues. CDR1 and CDR2 from the germline V gene are MNHEY and SVGAGI. The J segment lost 2 bases and the V segment lost 6 bases, leaving 8 bases of the junction unmatched. The CDR3: CASRGRQGHTDTQYF. The CDR3 DNA reads as TGTGCCAGCAGGGGTAGACAGGGTCACACAGATACGCAGTATTTT.

The V and J genes are TRBV7-8 and TRBJ2-3, with 9 nucleotides matching TRBD2. Germline CDR1 is SGHVS and CDR2 is FQNEAQ. This CDR3 comprises 16 residues. V trimming: 4 bases; J trimming: 5 bases; junction bases outside the gene matches: 10. The CDR3, as DNA: TGTGCCAGCAGCTCCCCCGCGGGAGGGCGCGGAGATACGCAGTATTTT. Amino acid sequence: CASSSPAGGRGDTQYF. The variable domain in full, with the rest retrieved from reference TRBV7-8 and TRBJ2-3, is GAGVSQSPRYKVAKRGQDVALRCDPISGHVSLFWYQQALGQGPEFLTYFQNEAQLDKSGLPSDRFFAERPEGSVSTLKIQRTQQEDSAVYLCASSSPAGGRGDTQYFGPGTRLTVL.

The chain uses TRBV10-2 and TRBJ1-1; 7 nucleotides line up with TRBD1. V lost 6 bases to trimming and J lost 5 bases; unmatched junction nucleotides: 18. Germline CDR1 reads WSHSY; CDR2 reads SAAADI. The CDR3 runs to 17 residues. This CDR3 is CASRGTVQVGLNTEAFF. Written as DNA, the CDR3 is TGCGCCAGCAGGGGGACAGTCCAGGTCGGGCTCAATACTGAAGCTTTCTTT.

This sequence joins TRBV3-1 (or the pseudogene TRBV3-2) and TRBJ2-2; perhaps TRBD1 as D (5 bases). From germline, CDR1 is LGHDT and CDR2 YNNKEL (reference sequence). Deletions cut 7 bases from V and 4 bases from J, with 19 bases between. The CDR3 length is 16 residues. The CDR3 nucleotides are TGTGCCAGCACCCGCGCCACTCCAGGGCGCACCGGGGAGCTGTTTTTT. Its protein is CASTRATPGRTGELFF.

J is TRBJ1-1 and V is TRBV18, with 8 bases matching TRBD1. The V segment lost 6 bases and the J segment 3 bases; nucleotides outside the gene matches: 9. The CDR3 covers 15 residues. Per the germline V gene, CDR1 is KGHSH and CDR2 is LQKENI. The CDR3 coding sequence is TGTGCCAGCTCCCCTGCCCGACAGGGGCACACTGAAGCTTTCTTT. It specifies CASSPARQGHTEAFF. The full variable domain, with the rest looked up from reference TRBV18 and TRBJ1-1, is NAGVMQNPRHLVRRRGQEARLRCSPMKGHSHVYWYRQLPEEGLKFMVYLQKENIIDESGMPKERFSAEFPKEGPSILRIQQVVRGDSAAYFCASSPARQGHTEAFFGQGTRLTVV.

This sequence joins TRBV19 and TRBJ1-2, with D possibly TRBD1 on 5 matching bases. The V gene lost 3 bases and the J gene lost 6 bases, with 11 bases spanning the gap. The CDR3 spans 13 residues. Germline CDR1 is LNHDA and CDR2 is SQIVND (reference sequence). The CDR3 DNA follows: TGTGCCAGTAGTATGGGCAGGGATCATGGCTACACCTTC. Protein: CASSMGRDHGYTF.

The V and J genes are TRBV18 and TRBJ1-4, with TRBD1 matching 7 bases. V shed 3 bases, J shed 6 bases, and the junction held 4 bases outside the gene matches. Germline values: CDR1 KGHSH, CDR2 LQKENI. The CDR3 covers 14 residues. The CDR3 DNA sequence: TGTGCCAGCTCACCCGACAGGGTTTATGAAAAACTGTTTTTT. This translates into CASSPDRVYEKLFF.

V usage is TRBV2 and J usage is TRBJ2-7; TRBD1 is a possible D gene (5 bases). The CDR3 loop spans 17 amino acids. Germline V lookup: CDR1 SNHLY, CDR2 FYNNEI. The germline V and J ends were trimmed by 3 bases and 5 bases, with 23 bases remaining between them. CDR3 in amino acids: CASSESPDGGQVDEQYF. CDR3 nucleotide sequence: TGTGCCAGCAGTGAGTCCCCGGACGGTGGACAAGTGGACGAGCAGTACTTC.

The gene calls are TRBV9 and TRBJ2-7; D call uncertain. The CDR3 is 15 residues long. Germline CDR1 SGDLS, CDR2 YYNGEE. Trimming left V 4 bases short and J 6 bases short, with 20 bases between. CDR3 bases: TGTGCCAGCAGCCAGAGTGCGGAGATCTTTTTCGAGCAGTACTTC. Encoded protein: CASSQSAEIFFEQYF. The full variable domain, in which reference TRBV9 and TRBJ2-7 provide the parts outside the CDR3, is DSGVTQTPKHLITATGQRVTLRCSPRSGDLSVYWYQQSLDQGLQFLIQYYNGEERAKGNILERFSAQQFPDLHSELNLSSLELGDSALYFCASSQSAEIFFEQYFGPGTRLTVT.

The chain carries TRBV29-1 and TRBJ1-1; maybe TRBD1 (5 bases). Per the germline V gene, CDR1 is SQVTM and CDR2 is ANQGSEA. The ends were cut back, 7 bases at V and 5 bases at J, with 11 bases in the middle. The CDR3 runs to 11 residues. The CDR3 region is CSASAGTEAFF. In DNA, the CDR3 is TGCAGCGCCTCAGCAGGGACTGAAGCTTTCTTT.